These 2 T cell receptor beta chains came from one sample sequenced in a study of OX40 agonist ivuxolimab in advanced cancers. Measured with immunoSEQ multiplex PCR; TCRdb has only the in-frame clones, and not every one. This sample yields roughly 80,000 clones, of which over 80% are seen a single time; approximately 0.32% belongs to the top ten. This material consisted of CD4+ or CD8+ T cells sorted from blood, taken in a trial of the OX40 agonist ivuxolimab. The receptors shown here come from an adult with an advanced solid tumor such as melanoma, head and neck, liver or kidney cancer.

The chain employs TRBV2 and TRBJ2-3; 8 bases are a match to TRBD2. The V gene's germline CDR1 is SNHLY and CDR2 FYNNEI. V was pared by 7 bases and J by 1 base, with 7 bases of the junction left unmatched. CDR3 length: 15 amino acids. The CDR3 DNA reads as TGTGCCAGCAATTTACTAGCGGCGGGCACAGATACGCAGTATTTT. Translated: CASNLLAAGTDTQYF.

The V gene is TRBV2, the J gene TRBJ2-7; the D gene is possibly TRBD1 (6 bases). Germline CDR1 and CDR2: SNHLY and FYNNEI. The ends were cut back, 7 bases at V and 5 bases at J, with 15 bases in the middle. This CDR3 is 13 amino acids long. The CDR3 loop is CASTQSRGHEQYF. The CDR3 DNA reads as TGTGCCAGCACTCAAAGCAGGGGACACGAGCAGTACTTC.